Listed below are T cell receptor beta chains from one sample, sequenced in a study of OX40 agonist ivuxolimab in advanced cancers. This table comes from immunoSEQ multiplex PCR, and its TCRdb copy is limited to in-frame clones, with some not included. In the table there are 70,000 to 75,000 clones, about 85% of which are singletons. The sequenced sample was CD4+ or CD8+ T cells sorted from blood, obtained in a trial of the OX40 agonist ivuxolimab. Receptor source: an adult with an advanced solid tumor such as melanoma, head and neck, liver or kidney cancer. The conserved cysteine and the conserved F or W are not part of the CDR3 here. Size values are once, few and many counts, or a class for expanded clones, and some rows have none.

clone_size,j_call,v_call,cdr3_aa
-,TRBJ2-3,TRBV4-3,ASSQIMRASDTQY
-,TRBJ2-3,TRBV5-1,ASSRRDRASTDTQY
once,TRBJ1-1,TRBV6-9,ASRDLQGYTEAF
few,TRBJ2-1,TRBV28,ASSFTGNYNEQF
-,TRBJ2-2,TRBV28,ASSGGWSNTGELF
-,TRBJ2-1,TRBV5-4,ASSLRLAGVDEQF
-,TRBJ2-1,TRBV11-1,ASSLADRGPYNEQF
once,TRBJ2-7,TRBV4-1,ASSLGAGNVREQY
-,TRBJ2-3,TRBV4-2,ASSQAGFTDTQY
-,TRBJ2-2,TRBV7-2,ASIDRKLTGELF
-,TRBJ2-7,TRBV2,ASSAQTGSHEQY
-,TRBJ1-2,TRBV6-1,ASRHNYGYT
few,TRBJ2-2,TRBV2,ASSGTSSGELF
-,TRBJ2-3,TRBV28,ASRTWVAGDRGTQY
-,TRBJ1-1,TRBV10-3,AISEESGLAF
-,TRBJ2-5,TRBV5-4,ASSPPGGRGETQY
once,TRBJ2-1,TRBV27,ASGPWATSGNNEQF
few,TRBJ1-5,TRBV18,ASSREGAIQPQH
-,TRBJ2-5,TRBV11-1,ASATGAQETQY
-,TRBJ2-7,TRBV2,ASRMTGGYEQY
-,TRBJ1-4,TRBV5-5,ASSTGQGAEKLF
-,TRBJ1-1,TRBV30,AWEGTAWTEAF
-,TRBJ2-2,TRBV28,ASSLRLRRTGELF
few,TRBJ2-7,TRBV7-9,ASSPGLAGAEQY
-,TRBJ1-1,TRBV14,ASSLQEDTEAF
-,TRBJ2-5,TRBV9,ASSGQGGGETQY
-,TRBJ1-2,TRBV5-5,ASSPRGKGYT
-,TRBJ2-5,TRBV6-1,ASSEDIHQETQY
-,TRBJ2-3,TRBV5-4,ASSLRTASTDTQY
-,TRBJ1-1,TRBV14,ASSQVSLATEAF
once,TRBJ2-3,TRBV7-3,ASSPQGRTSTDTQY
-,TRBJ1-1,TRBV7-9,ASSLAPGNTEAF
-,TRBJ2-3,TRBV28,ASSSSGQFRDTQY
few,TRBJ2-2,TRBV5-6,ASSFNRGRTGELF
-,TRBJ2-1,TRBV7-2,ASSSGLAGEDEQF
-,TRBJ2-3,TRBV2,ASSLGTSGSTDTQY
-,TRBJ1-2,TRBV4-3,ASSQEGDTIYGYT
-,TRBJ2-5,TRBV19,ASMRAHRGGLETQY